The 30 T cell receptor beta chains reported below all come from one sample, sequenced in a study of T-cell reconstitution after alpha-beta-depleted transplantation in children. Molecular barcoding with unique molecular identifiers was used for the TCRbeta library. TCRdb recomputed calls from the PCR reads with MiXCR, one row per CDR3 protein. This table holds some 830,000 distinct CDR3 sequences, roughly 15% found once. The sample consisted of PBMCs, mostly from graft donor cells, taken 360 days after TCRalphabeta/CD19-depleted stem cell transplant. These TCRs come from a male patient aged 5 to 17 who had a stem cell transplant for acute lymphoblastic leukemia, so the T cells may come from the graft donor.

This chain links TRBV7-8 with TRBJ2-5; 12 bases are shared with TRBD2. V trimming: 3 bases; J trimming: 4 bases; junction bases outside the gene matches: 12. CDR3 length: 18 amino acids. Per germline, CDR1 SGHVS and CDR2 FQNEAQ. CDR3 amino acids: CASSFYLLRLAGVETQYF. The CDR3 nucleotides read TGTGCCAGCAGCTTTTATTTGTTGAGACTAGCGGGAGTAGAGACCCAGTACTTC.

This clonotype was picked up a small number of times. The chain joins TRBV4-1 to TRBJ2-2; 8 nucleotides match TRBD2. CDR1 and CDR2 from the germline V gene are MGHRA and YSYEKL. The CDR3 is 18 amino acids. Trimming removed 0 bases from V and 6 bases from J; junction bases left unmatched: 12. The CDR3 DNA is TGCGCCAGCAGCCAAGACGAGGAGCGGGAGTATGGGCCCGGGGAGCTGTTTTTT. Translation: CASSQDEEREYGPGELFF.

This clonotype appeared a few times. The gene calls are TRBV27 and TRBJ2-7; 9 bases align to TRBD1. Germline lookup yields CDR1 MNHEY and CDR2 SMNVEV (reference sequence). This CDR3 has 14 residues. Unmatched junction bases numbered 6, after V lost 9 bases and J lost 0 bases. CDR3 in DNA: TGTGCCAGTACAGGGGGCGCTAGCTCCTACGAGCAGTACTTC. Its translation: CASTGGASSYEQYF.

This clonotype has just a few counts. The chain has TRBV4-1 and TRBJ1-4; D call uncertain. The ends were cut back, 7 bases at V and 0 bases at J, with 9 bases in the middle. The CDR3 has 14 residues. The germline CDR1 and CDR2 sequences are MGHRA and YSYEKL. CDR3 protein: CASTATATNEKLFF. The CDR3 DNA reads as TGCGCCAGCACCGCCACCGCAACTAATGAAAAACTGTTTTTT.

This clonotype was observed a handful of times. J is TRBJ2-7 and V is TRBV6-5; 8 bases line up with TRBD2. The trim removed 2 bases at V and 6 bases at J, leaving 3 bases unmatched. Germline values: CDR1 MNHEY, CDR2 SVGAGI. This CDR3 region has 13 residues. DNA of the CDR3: TGTGCCAGCAGTTACGCTGGACTAGCCGAGCAGTACTTC. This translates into CASSYAGLAEQYF.

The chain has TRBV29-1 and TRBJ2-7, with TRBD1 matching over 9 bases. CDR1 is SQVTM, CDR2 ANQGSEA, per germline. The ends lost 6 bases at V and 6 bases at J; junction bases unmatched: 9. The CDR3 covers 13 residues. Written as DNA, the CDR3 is TGCAGCGTCAAGACAGGGGGTTGGGGCGAGCAGTACTTC. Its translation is CSVKTGGWGEQYF.

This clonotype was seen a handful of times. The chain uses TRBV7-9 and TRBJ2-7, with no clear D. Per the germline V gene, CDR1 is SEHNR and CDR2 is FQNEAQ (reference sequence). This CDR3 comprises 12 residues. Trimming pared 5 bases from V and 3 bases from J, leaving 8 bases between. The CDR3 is CASSPLNYEQYF. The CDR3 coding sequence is TGTGCCAGCAGCCCATTAAACTACGAGCAGTACTTC.

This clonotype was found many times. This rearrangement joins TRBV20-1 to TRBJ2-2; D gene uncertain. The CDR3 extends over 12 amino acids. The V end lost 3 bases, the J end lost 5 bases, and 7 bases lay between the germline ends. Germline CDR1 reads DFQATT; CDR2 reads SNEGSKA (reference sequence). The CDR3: CSASRATGELFF. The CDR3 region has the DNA TGCAGTGCTAGTCGGGCGACCGGGGAGCTGTTTTTT.

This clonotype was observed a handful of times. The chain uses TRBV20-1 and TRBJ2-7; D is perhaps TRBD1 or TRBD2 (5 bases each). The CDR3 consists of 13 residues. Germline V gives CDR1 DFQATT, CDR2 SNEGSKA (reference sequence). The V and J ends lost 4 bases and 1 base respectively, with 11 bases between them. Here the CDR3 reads CSATGWGSYEQYF. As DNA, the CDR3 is TGCAGTGCTACCGGTTGGGGGTCCTACGAGCAGTACTTC.

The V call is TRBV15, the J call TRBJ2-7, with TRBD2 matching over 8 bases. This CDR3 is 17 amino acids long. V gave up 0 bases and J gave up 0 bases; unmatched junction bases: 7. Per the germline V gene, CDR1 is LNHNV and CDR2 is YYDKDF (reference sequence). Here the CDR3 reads CATSRDPREGFSYEQYF. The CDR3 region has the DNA TGTGCCACCAGCAGAGATCCCCGGGAGGGGTTCTCCTACGAGCAGTACTTC.

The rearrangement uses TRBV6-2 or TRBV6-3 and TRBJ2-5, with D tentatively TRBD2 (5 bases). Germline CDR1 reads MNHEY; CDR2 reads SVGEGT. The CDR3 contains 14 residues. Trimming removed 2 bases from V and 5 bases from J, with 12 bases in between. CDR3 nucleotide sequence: TGTGCCAGCAGTTACCGGGGATTCGTGGAGACCCAGTACTTC. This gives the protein CASSYRGFVETQYF.

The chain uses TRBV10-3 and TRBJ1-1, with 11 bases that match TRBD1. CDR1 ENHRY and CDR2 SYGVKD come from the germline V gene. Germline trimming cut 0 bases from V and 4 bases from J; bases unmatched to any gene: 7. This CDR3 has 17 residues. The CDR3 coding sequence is TGTGCCATCAGTGAGTCGTTACGGGACAGGGGGGGCACTGAAGCTTTCTTT. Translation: CAISESLRDRGGTEAFF.

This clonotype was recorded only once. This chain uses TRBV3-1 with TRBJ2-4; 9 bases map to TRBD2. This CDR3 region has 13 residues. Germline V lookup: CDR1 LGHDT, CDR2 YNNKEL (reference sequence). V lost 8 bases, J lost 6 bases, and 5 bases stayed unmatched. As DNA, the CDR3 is TGTGCCAGCGGGGCGGGAGGGATAAACATTCAGTACTTC. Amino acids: CASGAGGINIQYF.

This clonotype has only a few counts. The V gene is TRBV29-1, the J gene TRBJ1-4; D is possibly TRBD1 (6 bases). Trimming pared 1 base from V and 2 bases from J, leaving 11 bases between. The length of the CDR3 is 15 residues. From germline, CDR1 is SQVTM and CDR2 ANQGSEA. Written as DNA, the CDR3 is TGCAGCGTTGAAGTTCTCAGGGGCACTAATGAAAAACTGTTTTTT. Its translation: CSVEVLRGTNEKLFF.

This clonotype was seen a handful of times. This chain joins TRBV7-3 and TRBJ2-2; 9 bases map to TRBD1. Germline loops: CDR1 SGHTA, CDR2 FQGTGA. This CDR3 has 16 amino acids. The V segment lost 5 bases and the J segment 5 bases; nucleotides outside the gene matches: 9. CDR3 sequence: CASSPGGQGGTGELFF. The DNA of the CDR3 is TGTGCCAGCAGCCCCGGGGGACAGGGAGGTACCGGGGAGCTGTTTTTT.

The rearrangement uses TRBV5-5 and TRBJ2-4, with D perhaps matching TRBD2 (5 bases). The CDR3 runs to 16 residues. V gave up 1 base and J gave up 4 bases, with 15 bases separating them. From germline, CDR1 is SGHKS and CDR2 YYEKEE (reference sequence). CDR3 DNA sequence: TGTGCCAGCAGCTTGCTAACGGCAGGCGGGAAAAACATTCAGTACTTC. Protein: CASSLLTAGGKNIQYF.

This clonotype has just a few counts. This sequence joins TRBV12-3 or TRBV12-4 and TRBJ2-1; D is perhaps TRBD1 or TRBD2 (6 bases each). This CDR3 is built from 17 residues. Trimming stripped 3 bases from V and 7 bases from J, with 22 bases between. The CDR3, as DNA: TGTGCCAGCAGTTTGGGGACCCTATCGCTAGGGGGGAATGAGCAGTTCTTC. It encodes CASSLGTLSLGGNEQFF.

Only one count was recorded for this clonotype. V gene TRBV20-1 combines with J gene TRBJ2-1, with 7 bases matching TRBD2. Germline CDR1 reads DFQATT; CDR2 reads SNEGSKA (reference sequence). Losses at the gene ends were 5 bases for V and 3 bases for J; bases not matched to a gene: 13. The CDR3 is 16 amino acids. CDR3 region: CSAATSALGGYNEQFF. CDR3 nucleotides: TGCAGTGCTGCAACTAGCGCCCTGGGAGGCTACAATGAGCAGTTCTTC.

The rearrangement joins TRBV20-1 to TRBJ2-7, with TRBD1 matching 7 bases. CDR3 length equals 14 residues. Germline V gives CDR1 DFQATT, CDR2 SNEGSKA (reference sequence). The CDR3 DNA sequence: TGCAGCGCGGCCCTACAGGGGATCACCTACGAGCAGTACTTC. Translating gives CSAALQGITYEQYF.

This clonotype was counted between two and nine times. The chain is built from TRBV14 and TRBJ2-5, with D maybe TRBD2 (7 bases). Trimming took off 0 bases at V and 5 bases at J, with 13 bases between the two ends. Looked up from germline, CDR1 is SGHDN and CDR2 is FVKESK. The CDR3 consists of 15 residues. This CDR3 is CASSQDGLGGETQYF. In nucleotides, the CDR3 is TGTGCCAGCAGCCAAGACGGACTAGGGGGGGAGACCCAGTACTTC.

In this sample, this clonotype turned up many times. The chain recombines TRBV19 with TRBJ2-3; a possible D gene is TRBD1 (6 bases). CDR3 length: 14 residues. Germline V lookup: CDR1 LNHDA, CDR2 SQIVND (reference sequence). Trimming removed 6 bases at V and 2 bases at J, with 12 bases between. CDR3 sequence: CASSQTGVTDTQYF. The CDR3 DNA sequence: TGTGCCAGTAGCCAGACAGGAGTCACAGATACGCAGTATTTT.

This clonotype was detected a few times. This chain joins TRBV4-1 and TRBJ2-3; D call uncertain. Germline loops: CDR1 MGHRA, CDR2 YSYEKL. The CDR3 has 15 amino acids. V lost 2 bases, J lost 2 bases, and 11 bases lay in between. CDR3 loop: CASSQQLGDTDTQYF. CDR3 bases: TGCGCCAGCAGCCAACAGTTGGGTGACACAGATACGCAGTATTTT.

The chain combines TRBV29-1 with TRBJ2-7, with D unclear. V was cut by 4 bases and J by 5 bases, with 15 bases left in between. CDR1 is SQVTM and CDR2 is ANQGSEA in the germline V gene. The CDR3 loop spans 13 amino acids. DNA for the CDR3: TGCAGCGTTGCACTCCTAGATGCCAACGAGCAGTACTTC. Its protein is CSVALLDANEQYF.

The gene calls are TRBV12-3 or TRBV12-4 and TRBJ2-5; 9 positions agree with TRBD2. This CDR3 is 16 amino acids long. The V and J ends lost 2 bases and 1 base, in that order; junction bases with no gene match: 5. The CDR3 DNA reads TGTGCCAGCAGTTTACGCGGGAGGGCCCCCCAAGAGACCCAGTACTTC. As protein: CASSLRGRAPQETQYF.

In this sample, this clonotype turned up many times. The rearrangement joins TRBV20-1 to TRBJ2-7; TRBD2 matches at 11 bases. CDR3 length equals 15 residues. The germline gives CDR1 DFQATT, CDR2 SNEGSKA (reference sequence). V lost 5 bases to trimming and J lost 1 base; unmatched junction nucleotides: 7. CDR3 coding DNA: TGCAGTGCTGGAAGACTAGCGGGAAAATCCTACGAGCAGTACTTC. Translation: CSAGRLAGKSYEQYF.

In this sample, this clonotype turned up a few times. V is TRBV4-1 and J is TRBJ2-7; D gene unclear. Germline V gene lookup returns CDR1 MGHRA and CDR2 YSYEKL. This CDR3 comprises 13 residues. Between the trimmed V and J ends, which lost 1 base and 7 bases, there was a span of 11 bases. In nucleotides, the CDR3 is TGCGCCAGCAGCCAAGCCCCACCCGAGGAGCAGTACTTC. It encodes CASSQAPPEEQYF.

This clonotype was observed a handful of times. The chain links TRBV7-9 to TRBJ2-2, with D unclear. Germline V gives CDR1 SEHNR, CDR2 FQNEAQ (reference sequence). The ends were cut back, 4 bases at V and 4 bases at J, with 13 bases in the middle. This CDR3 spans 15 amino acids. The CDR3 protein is CASSSAVSGTGELFF. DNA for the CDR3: TGTGCCAGCAGCTCGGCCGTGTCGGGCACCGGGGAGCTGTTTTTT.

In nucleotides, the CDR3 is TGTGCCACCAGCAGTGGGCAGGCCAAGGGGAACATTCAGTACTTC. It translates to CATSSGQAKGNIQYF. This chain links TRBV15 with TRBJ2-4; a possible D gene is TRBD1 (5 bases). The germline V gene encodes CDR1 LNHNV and CDR2 YYDKDF (reference sequence). The CDR3 consists of 15 residues. V was trimmed by 3 bases and J by 7 bases, leaving 16 bases between them. The full variable domain, rest sourced from reference TRBV15 and TRBJ2-4, is DAMVIQNPRYQVTQFGKPVTLSCSQTLNHNVMYWYQQKSSQAPKLLFHYYDKDFNNEADTPDNFQSRRPNTSFCFLDIRSPGLGDTAMYLCATSSGQAKGNIQYFGAGTRLSVL.

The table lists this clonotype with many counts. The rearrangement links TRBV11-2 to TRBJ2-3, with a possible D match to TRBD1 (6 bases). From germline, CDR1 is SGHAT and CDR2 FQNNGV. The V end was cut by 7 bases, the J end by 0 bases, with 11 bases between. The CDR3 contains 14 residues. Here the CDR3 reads CASINRDSTDTQYF. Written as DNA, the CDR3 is TGTGCCAGCATCAACAGGGATAGCACAGATACGCAGTATTTT.

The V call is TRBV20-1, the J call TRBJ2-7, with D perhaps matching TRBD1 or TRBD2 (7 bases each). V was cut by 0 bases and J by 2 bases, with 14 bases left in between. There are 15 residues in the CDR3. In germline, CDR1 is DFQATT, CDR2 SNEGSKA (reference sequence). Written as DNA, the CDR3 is TGCAGTGCTAGAGATAGCCAGGGGGGGACCTACGAGCAGTACTTC. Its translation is CSARDSQGGTYEQYF.